This T cell receptor (beta chain) was identified during a study of sequential checkpoint blockade in melanoma. About the study: DNA from 91 pretreatment tumor samples underwent TCRβ immunosequencing.

The sample holds many counts of this clone. Documented treatment: randomized to nivolumab then ipilimumab (arm A) or the reverse (arm B). There are 16 residues in the CDR3. Germline CDR1 SGHNT, CDR2 YENEEA. V lost 5 bases and J lost 0, with 16 bases in between. Profiling relied on immunoSEQ multiplex PCR, and the TCRdb table lists in-frame clones only, not all of them. Counted here are several thousand clones, about 26% occurring once; the ten biggest clones make up around 24%. The sequence was obtained from a human donor with melanoma. The chain uses TRBV11-3 and TRBJ1-1, with a tentative D call TRBD1 (5 bases). Sequencing was performed on tumor tissue (inferred from file names), taken from a patient given nivolumab and ipilimumab in sequence. The CDR3 sequence is CASSSAGRGMNTEAFF. For the CDR3, the DNA is TGTGCCAGCAGCAGTGCGGGGCGGGGGATGAACACTGAAGCTTTCTTT.